This TCR beta chain was recovered during a study of blood T cell repertoires in COVID-19. Repertoires were generated with immunoSEQ multiplex PCR, while TCRdb's copy carries only in-frame clones and drops some. The sample lists roughly 70,000 clones; over 75% were seen once. Germline trimming cut 3 bases from V and 3 bases from J; bases unmatched to any gene: 5. The CDR3 is 15 amino acids. Germline lookup yields CDR1 SGHTA and CDR2 FQGTGA. The chain recombines TRBV7-3 with TRBJ2-1; 7 bases agree with TRBD2. The sample comprised peripheral blood. This sequence was found in a man between 65 and 85 years old with acute or convalescent COVID-19. The chain's CDR3 is CASSLGTTVYNEQFF. Written as DNA, the CDR3 is TGTGCCAGCAGCTTGGGGACTACCGTCTACAATGAGCAGTTCTTC.